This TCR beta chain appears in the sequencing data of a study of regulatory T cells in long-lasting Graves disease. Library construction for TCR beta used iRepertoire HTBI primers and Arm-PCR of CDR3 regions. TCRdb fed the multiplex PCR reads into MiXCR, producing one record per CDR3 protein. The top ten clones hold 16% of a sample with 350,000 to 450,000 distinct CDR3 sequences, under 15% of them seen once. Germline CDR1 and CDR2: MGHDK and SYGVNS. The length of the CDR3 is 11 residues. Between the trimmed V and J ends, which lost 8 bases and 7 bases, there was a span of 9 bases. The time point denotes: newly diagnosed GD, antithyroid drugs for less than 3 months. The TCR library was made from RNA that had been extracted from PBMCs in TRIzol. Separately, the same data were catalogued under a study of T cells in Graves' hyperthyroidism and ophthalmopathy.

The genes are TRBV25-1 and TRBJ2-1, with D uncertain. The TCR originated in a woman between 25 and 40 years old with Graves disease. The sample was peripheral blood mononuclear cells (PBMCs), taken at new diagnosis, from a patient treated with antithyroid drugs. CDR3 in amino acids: CASGPVNEQFF. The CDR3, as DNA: TGTGCCAGCGGCCCGGTTAATGAGCAGTTCTTC. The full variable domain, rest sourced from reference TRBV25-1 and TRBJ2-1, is EADIYQTPRYLVIGTGKKITLECSQTMGHDKMYWYQQDPGMELHLIHYSYGVNSTEKGDLSSESTVSRIRTEHFPLTLESARPSHTSQYLCASGPVNEQFFGPGTRLTVL.